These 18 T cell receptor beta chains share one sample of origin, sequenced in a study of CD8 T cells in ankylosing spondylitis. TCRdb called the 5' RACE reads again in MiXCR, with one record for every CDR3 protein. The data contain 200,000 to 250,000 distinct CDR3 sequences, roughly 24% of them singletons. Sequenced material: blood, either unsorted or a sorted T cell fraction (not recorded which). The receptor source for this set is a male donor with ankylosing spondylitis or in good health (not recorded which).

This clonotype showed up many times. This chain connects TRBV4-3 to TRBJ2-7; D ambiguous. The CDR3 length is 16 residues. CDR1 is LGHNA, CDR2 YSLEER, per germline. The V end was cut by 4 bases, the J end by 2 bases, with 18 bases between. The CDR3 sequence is CASSPALSQEAYEQYF. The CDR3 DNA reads TGCGCCAGCAGCCCTGCCCTTAGCCAAGAAGCCTACGAGCAGTACTTC.

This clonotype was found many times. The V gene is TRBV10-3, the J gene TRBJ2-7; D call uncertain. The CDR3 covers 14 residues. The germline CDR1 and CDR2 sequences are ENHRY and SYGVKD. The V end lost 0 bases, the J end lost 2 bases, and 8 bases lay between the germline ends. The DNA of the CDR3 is TGTGCCATCAGTGAGTCGAGGCAGACCTACGAGCAGTACTTC. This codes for CAISESRQTYEQYF.

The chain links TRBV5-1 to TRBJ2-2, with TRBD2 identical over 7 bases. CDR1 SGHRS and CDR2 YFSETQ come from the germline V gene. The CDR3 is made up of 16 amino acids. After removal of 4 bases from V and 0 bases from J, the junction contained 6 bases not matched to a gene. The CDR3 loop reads CASSTGLDANTGELFF. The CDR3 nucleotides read TGCGCCAGCAGCACAGGACTAGATGCGAACACCGGGGAGCTGTTTTTT. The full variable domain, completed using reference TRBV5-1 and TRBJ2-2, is KAGVTQTPRYLIKTRGQQVTLSCSPISGHRSVSWYQQTPGQGLQFLFEYFSETQRNKGNFPGRFSGRQFSNSRSEMNVSTLELGDSALYLCASSTGLDANTGELFFGEGSRLTVL.

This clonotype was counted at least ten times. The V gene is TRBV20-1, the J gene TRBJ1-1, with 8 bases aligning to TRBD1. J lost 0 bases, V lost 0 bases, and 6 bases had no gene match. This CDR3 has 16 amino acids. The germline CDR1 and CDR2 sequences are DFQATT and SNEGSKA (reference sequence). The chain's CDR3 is CSARDRGRGLNTEAFF. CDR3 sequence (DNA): TGCAGTGCTAGAGACAGGGGGCGAGGTCTGAACACTGAAGCTTTCTTT.

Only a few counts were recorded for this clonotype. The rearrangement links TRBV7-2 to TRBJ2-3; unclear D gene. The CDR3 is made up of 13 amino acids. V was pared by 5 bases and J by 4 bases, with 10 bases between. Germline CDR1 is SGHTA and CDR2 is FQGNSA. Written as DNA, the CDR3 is TGTGCCAGCAGCCCCGGGCTCCCAGATACGCAGTATTTT. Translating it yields CASSPGLPDTQYF.

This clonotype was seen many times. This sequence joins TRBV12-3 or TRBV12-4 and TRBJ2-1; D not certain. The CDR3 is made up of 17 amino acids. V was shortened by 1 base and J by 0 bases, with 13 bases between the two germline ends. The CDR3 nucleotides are TGTGCCAGCAGTTTAGTTTCAGCTCTCTACTCCTACAATGAGCAGTTCTTC. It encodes CASSLVSALYSYNEQFF.

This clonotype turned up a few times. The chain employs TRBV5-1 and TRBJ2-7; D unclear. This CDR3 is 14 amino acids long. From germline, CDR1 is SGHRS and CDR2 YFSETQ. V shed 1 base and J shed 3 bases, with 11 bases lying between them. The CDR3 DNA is TGCGCCAGCAGCTTGTCATTGGTCGGCTACGAGCAGTACTTC. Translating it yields CASSLSLVGYEQYF.

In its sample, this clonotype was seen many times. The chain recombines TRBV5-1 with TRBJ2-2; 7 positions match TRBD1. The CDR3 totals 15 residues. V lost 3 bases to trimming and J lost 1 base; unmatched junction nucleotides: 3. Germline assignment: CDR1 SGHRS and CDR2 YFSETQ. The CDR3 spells CASSSRTGNTGELFF. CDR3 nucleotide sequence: TGCGCCAGCAGCTCCCGGACAGGGAACACCGGGGAGCTGTTTTTT.

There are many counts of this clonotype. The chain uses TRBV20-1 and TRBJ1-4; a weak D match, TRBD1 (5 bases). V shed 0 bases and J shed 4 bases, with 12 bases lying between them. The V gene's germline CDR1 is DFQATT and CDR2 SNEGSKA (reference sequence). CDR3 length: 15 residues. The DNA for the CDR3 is TGCAGTGCTAGAGATCCGGCAGGGATTAATGAAAAACTGTTTTTT. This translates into CSARDPAGINEKLFF.

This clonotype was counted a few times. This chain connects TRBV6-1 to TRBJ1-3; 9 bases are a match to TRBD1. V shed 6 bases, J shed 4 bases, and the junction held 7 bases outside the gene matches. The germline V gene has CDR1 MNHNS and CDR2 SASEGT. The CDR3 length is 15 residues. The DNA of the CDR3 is TGTGCCAGCAGCCGTGGGACAGGGTCCGGAAACACCATATATTTT. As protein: CASSRGTGSGNTIYF.

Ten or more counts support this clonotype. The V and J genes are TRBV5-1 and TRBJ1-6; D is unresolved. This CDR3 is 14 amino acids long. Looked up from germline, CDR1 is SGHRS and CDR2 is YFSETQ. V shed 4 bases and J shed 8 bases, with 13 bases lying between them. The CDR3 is CASSRIGSDSPLHF. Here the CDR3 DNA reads TGCGCCAGCAGCAGGATTGGGTCGGATTCACCCCTCCACTTT.

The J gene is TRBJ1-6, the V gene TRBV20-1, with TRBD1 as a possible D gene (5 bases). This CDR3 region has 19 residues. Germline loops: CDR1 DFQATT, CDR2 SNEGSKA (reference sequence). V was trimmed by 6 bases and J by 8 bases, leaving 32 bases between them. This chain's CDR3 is CSARAPRGTRAVTDSPLHF. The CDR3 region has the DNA TGCAGTGCCAGGGCCCCCCGGGGGACGAGGGCCGTAACGGATTCACCCCTCCACTTT.

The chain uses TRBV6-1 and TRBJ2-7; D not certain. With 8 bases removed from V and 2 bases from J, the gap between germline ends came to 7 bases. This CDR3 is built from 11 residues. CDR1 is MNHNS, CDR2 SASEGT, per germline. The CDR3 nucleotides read TGTGCCAGCGCCCTAACCTACGAGCAGTACTTC. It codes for CASALTYEQYF.

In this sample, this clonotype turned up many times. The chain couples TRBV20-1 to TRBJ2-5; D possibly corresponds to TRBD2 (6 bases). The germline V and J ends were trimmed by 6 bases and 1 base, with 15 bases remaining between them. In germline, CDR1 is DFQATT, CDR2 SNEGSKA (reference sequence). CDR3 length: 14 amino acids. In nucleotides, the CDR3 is TGCAGTGCGCACCAATCCGGGAGCCAAGAGACCCAGTACTTC. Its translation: CSAHQSGSQETQYF.

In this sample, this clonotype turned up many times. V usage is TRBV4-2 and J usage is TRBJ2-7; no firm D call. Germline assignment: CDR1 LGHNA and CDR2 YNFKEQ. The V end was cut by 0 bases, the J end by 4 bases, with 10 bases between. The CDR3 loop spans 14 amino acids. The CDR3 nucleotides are TGTGCCAGCAGCCAAGAAGCAGTAGGGTACGAGCAGTACTTC. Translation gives CASSQEAVGYEQYF.

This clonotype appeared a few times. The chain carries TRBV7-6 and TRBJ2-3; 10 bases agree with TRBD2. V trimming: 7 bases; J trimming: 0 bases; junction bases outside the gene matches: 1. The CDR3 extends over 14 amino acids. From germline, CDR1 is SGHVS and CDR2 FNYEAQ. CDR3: CASTSGRSTDTQYF. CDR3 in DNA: TGTGCCAGCACTAGCGGGAGAAGCACAGATACGCAGTATTTT.

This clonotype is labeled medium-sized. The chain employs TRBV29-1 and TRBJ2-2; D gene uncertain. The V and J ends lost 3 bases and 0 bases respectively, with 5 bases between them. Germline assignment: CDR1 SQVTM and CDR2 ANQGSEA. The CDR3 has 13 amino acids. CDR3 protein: CSVDTTNTGELFF. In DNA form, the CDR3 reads TGCAGCGTTGACACAACGAACACCGGGGAGCTGTTTTTT.

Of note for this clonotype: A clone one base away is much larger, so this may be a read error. The CDR3 here is CASSYSLAGGLLSNEQFF. In nucleotides, the CDR3 is TGTGCCAGCAGTTACTCCCTAGCGGGAGGGCTTTTGAGCAATGAGCAGTTCTTC. The J gene is TRBJ2-1, the V gene TRBV6-2 or TRBV6-3; 12 bases match TRBD2. The CDR3 is made up of 18 amino acids. Germline CDR1 MNHEY, CDR2 SVGEGT. V was clipped by 0 bases and J by 6 bases; unmatched bases: 9.